This TCR beta chain originates from a study of blood T cell repertoires in COVID-19. Method: immunoSEQ multiplex PCR; TCRdb's copy keeps in-frame clones and lacks some. The repertoire consists of 250,000 to 400,000 clones, with 89% occurring once and the leading ten covering approximately 5.5%. Germline CDR1 is SNHLY and CDR2 is FYNNEI. Germline trimming cut 11 bases from V and 2 bases from J; bases unmatched to any gene: 10. This CDR3 has 16 amino acids. Which cohort a participant joined came from the clinical history participants gave. Two consecutive negative NP/OP PCR tests, clearance, or resolved symptoms defined Cohort 3 recovery.

The chain uses TRBV2 and TRBJ2-2, with 11 nucleotides matching TRBD2. This TCR was sampled from a man in his 60s who had recovered from COVID-19. What was sequenced was PBMCs or T cells enriched from blood (not recorded which). The CDR3 protein is CAGGLAGGPNTGELFF. Written as DNA, the CDR3 is TGTGCCGGCGGGCTAGCGGGAGGCCCAAACACCGGGGAGCTGTTTTTT.